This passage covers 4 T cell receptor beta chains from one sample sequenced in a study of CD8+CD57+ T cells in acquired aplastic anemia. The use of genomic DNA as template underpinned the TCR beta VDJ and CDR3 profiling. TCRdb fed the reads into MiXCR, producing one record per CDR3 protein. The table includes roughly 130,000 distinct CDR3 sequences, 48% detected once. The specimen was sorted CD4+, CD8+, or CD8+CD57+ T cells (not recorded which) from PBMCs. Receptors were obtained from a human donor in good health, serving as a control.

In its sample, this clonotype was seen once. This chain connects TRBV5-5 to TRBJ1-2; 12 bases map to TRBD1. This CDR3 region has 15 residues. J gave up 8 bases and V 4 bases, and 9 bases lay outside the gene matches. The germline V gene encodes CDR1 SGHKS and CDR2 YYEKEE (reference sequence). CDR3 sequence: CASSDPGTGGTGYTF. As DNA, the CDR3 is TGTGCCAGCAGCGACCCCGGGACAGGGGGCACCGGCTACACCTTC.

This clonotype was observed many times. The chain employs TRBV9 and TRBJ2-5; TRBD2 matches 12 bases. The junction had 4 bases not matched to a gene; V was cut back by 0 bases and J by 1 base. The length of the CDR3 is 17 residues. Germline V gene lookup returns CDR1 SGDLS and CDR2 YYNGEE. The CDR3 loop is CASSVGTSGAGQETQYF. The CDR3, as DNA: TGTGCCAGCAGCGTAGGGACTAGCGGGGCTGGCCAAGAGACCCAGTACTTC.

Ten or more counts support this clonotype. CDR3 coding DNA: TGCGCCAGCAGTGAGTCCGGGGGGGAGGGGTGGACTGAAGCTTTCTTT. It translates to CASSESGGEGWTEAFF. The V call is TRBV10-2, the J call TRBJ1-1, with D perhaps TRBD1 (5 bases). Germline loops: CDR1 WSHSY, CDR2 SAAADI. V was trimmed by 0 bases and J by 5 bases, leaving 16 bases between them. The CDR3 is 16 residues long.

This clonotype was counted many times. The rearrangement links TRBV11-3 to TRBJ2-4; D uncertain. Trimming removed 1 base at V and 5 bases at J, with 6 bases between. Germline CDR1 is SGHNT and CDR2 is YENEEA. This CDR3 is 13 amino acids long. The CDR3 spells CASSLGAENIQYF. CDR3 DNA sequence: TGTGCCAGCAGCTTAGGGGCAGAAAACATTCAGTACTTC.